This T cell receptor (beta chain) came from a study of T cell responses to AZD1222 COVID-19 vaccine. The CDR3 has 16 residues. Germline CDR1 reads SGHRS; CDR2 reads YFSETQ. J was trimmed by 6 bases and V by 3 bases; bases with no gene match: 9. Libraries were prepared by immunoSEQ multiplex PCR; TCRdb keeps only in-frame clonotypes and omits some of them. Of some 42,000 clones listed, around four fifths are singletons. This rearrangement joins TRBV5-1 to TRBJ2-1; TRBD1 matches at 10 bases. This specimen was peripheral blood, taken 28 days after the second AZD1222 dose. The TCR comes from an adult who received the AZD1222 COVID-19 vaccine. The CDR3 spells CASSSQGQGIINEQFF. CDR3 bases: TGCGCCAGCAGCTCCCAGGGACAGGGGATTATCAATGAGCAGTTCTTC.